These T cell receptor beta chains were read from a single sample in a study of metastatic and nonmetastatic thyroid tumors. TCRdb re-called clones via MiXCR from the PCR reads. This table holds over 8,500 clones, approximately 31% found once. Specimen: adjacent normal tissue. The origin of the receptors is a female donor with papillary thyroid cancer or a benign thyroid nodule (not recorded which). Some clones in this sample may be carry-over from other donors' samples. CDR3s leave out the opening cysteine and the closing phenylalanine or tryptophan.

J gene: TRBJ1-1
V gene: TRBV9
CDR3 protein: ASSVDQGANTEAF

J gene: TRBJ1-2
V gene: TRBV4-1
CDR3 protein: ASSHPDRVDGYT

J gene: TRBJ1-1
V gene: TRBV27
CDR3 protein: ASSTEAWGQDTEAF

J gene: TRBJ1-1
V gene: TRBV9
CDR3 protein: ASSVKGGTEAF

J gene: TRBJ2-3
V gene: TRBV12-3/TRBV12-4
CDR3 protein: ASVGGDTDTQY

J gene: TRBJ1-6
V gene: TRBV30
CDR3 protein: AWSVNIGTGSPLH

J gene: TRBJ1-1
V gene: TRBV12-3/TRBV12-4
CDR3 protein: ASSFGSTEAF

J gene: TRBJ1-6
V gene: TRBV11-3
CDR3 protein: ASSLHRNSPLH

J gene: TRBJ1-2
V gene: TRBV6-1
CDR3 protein: ASSDRQYYGYT

J gene: TRBJ2-7
V gene: TRBV6-1
CDR3 protein: ASNAKGQGGEEQY

J gene: TRBJ1-2
V gene: TRBV6-1
CDR3 protein: ASSSGVLNGYT